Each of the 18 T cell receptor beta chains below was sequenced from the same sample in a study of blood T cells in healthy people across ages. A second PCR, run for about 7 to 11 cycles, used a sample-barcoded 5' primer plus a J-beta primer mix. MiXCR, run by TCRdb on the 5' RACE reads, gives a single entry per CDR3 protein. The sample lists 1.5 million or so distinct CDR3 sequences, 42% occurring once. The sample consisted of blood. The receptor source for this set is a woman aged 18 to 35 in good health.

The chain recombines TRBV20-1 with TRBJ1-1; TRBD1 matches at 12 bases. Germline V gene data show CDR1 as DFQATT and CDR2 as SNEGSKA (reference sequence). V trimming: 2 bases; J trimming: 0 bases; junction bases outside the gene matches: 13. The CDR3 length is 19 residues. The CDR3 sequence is CSARLPGGQGAIMNTEAFF. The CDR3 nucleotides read TGCAGTGCTAGACTCCCCGGGGGACAGGGGGCCATAATGAACACTGAAGCTTTCTTT.

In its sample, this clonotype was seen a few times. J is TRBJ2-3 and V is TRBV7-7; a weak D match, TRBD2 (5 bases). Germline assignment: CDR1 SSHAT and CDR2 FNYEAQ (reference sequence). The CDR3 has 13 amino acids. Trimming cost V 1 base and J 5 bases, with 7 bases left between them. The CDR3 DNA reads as TGTGCCAGCAGCTTAGACGCGGGAGATACGCAGTATTTT. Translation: CASSLDAGDTQYF.

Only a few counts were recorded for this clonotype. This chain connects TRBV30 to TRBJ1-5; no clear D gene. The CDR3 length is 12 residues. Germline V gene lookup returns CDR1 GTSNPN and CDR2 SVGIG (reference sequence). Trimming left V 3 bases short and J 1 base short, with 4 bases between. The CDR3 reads CAWRGSNQPQHF. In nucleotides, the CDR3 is TGTGCCTGGAGGGGAAGCAATCAGCCCCAGCATTTT. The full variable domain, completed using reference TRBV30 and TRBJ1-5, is SQTIHQWPATLVQPVGSPLSLECTVEGTSNPNLYWYRQAAGRGLQLLFYSVGIGQISSEVPQNLSASRPQDRQFILSSKKLLLSDSGFYLCAWRGSNQPQHFGDGTRLSIL.

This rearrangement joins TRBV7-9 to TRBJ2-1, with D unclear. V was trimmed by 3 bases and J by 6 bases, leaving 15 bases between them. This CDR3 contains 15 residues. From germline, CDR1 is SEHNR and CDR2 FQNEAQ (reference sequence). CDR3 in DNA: TGTGCCAGCAGCTTTGGCCGGTGGAGCCGCAATGAGCAGTTCTTC. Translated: CASSFGRWSRNEQFF.

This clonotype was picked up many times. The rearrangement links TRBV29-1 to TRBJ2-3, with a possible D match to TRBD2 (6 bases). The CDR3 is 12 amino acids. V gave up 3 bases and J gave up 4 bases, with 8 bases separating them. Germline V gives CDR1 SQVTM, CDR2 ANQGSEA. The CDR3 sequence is CSVDGGADTQYF. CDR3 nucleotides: TGCAGCGTTGACGGGGGTGCAGATACGCAGTATTTT.

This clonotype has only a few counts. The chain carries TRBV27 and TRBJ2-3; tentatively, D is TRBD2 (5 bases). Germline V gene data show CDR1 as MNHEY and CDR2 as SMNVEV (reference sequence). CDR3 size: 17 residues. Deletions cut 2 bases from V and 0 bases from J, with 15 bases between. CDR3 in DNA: TGTGCCAGCAGTTTACAGCGGATCACGGGGAGCACAGATACGCAGTATTTT. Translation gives CASSLQRITGSTDTQYF.

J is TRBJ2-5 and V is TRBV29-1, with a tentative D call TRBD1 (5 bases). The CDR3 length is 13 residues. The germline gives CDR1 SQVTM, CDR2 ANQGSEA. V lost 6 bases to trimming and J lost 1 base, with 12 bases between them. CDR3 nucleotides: TGCAGCGTCTTGGGGCCAGGCCAAGAGACCCAGTACTTC. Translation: CSVLGPGQETQYF.

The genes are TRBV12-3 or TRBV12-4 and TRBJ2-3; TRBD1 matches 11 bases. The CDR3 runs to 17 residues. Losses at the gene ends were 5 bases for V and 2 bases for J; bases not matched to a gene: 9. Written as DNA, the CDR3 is TGTGCCAGCAGTCCCCACAGGACAGGGGGCTCCACAGATACGCAGTATTTT. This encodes CASSPHRTGGSTDTQYF.

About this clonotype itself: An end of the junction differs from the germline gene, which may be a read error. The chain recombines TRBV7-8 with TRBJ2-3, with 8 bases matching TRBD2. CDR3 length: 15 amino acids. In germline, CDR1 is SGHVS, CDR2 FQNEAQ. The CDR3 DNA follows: TGTGCCAGCAGCGTACGGGGGGGCGGAGCAGATACGCGGTATTTT. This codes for CASSVRGGGADTRYF.

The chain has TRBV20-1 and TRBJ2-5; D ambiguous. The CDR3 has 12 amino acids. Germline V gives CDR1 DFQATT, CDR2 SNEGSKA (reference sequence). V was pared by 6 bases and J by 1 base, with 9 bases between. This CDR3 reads CSALSTQETQYF. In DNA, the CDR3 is TGCAGTGCCCTCTCCACCCAAGAGACCCAGTACTTC.

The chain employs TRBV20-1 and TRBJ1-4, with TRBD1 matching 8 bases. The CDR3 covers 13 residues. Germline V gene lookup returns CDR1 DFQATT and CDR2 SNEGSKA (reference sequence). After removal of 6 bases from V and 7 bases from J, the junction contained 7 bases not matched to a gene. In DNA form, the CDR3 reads TGCAGTGCCGGGACAGGTCCAGGTGAAAAACTGTTTTTT. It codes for CSAGTGPGEKLFF.

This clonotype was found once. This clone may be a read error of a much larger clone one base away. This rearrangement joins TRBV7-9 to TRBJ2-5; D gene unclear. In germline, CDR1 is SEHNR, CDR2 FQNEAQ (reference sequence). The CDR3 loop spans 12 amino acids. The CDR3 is CSSSWDQETQYF. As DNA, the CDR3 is TGTTCCAGCAGCTGGGACCAAGAGACCCAGTACTTC.

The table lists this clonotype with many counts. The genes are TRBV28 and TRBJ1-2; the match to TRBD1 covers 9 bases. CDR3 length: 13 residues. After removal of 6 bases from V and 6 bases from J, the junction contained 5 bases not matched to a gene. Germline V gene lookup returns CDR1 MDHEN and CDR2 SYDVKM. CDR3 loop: CASRRDRGNGYTF. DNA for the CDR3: TGTGCCAGCAGGCGAGACAGGGGGAATGGCTACACCTTC.

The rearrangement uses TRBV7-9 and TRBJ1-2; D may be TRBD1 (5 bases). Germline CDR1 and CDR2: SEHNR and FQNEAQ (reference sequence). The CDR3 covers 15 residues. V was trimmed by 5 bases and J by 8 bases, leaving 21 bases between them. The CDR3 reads CASSQPGPSLSGYTF. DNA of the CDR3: TGTGCCAGCAGCCAACCGGGGCCCTCTCTTAGCGGCTACACCTTC.

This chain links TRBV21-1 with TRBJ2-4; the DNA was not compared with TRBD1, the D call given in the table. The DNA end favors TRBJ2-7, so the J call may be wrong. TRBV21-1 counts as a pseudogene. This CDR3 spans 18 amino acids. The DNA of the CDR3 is TGTGCCAGCAGCAAAGATAATAGGCCGAACAGGGTCCGAAACGAGCAGTACTTC. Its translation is CASSKDNRPNRVRNEQYF.

In nucleotides, the CDR3 is TGTGCCAGCAGTTCGACGAGCGAGGGCTACACCTTC. This gives the protein CASSSTSEGYTF. The V call is TRBV12-3 or TRBV12-4, the J call TRBJ1-2; no firm D call. The CDR3 extends over 12 amino acids. V lost 4 bases to trimming and J lost 8 bases, with 11 bases between them.

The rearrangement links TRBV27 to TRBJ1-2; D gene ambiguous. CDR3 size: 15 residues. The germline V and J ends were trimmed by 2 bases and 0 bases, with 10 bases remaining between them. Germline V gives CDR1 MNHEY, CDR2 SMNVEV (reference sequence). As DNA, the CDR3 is TGTGCCAGCAGTTTAACGGCAGGAGCTAACTATGGCTACACCTTC. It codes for CASSLTAGANYGYTF.

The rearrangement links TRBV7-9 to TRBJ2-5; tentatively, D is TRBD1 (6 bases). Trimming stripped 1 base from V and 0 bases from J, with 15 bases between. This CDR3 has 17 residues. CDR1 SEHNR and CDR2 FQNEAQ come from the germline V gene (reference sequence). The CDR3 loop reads CASSLGEVGQYQETQYF. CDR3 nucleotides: TGTGCCAGCAGCTTAGGCGAGGTCGGACAGTACCAAGAGACCCAGTACTTC.